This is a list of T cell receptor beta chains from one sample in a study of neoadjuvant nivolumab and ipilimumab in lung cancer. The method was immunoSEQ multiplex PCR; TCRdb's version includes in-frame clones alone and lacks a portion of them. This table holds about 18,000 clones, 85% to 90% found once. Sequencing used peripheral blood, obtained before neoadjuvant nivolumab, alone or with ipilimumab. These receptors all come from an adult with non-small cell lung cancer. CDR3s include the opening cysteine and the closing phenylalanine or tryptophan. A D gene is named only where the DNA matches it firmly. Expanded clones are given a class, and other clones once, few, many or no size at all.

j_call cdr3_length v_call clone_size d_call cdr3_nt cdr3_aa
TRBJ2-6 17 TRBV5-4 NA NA TGTGCCACCTCCCACCCCCCCCGGGGGTCTGGGGCCAACGTCCTGACTTTC CATSHPPRGSGANVLTF
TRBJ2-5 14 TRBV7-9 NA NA TGTGCCAGCAGCCTAAGCGGCTACCAAGAGACCCAGTACTTC CASSLSGYQETQYF
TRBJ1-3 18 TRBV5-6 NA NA TGTGCCAGCAGCTTGGTTTTGTCAGGGCTGTCGGCAGCGAACACCATATATTTT CASSLVLSGLSAANTIYF
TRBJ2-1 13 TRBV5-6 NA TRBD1 TGTGCCAGCAGCCCAACAGGGGGCAATGAGCAGTTCTTC CASSPTGGNEQFF
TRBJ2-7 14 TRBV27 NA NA TGTGCCAGCAGTTTCCTCCGGGACTCGGACGAGCAGTACTTC CASSFLRDSDEQYF
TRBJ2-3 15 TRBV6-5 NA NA TGTGCCAGCAGTCCTCCGGGACTCATCACAGATACGCAGTATTTT CASSPPGLITDTQYF
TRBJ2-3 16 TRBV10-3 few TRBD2 TGTGCCATCAGTGGTGGACTAGCGGGGACCACAGATACGCAGTATTTT CAISGGLAGTTDTQYF
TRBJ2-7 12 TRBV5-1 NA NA TGCGCCAGCAGCTTGGACCAGCACGAGCAGTACTTC CASSLDQHEQYF
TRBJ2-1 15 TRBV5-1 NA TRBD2 TGCGCCAGCAGCCCTAGCGGGCGCGCCTACAATGAGCAGTTCTTC CASSPSGRAYNEQFF
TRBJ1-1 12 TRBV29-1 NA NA TGCAGCGTTGCCCCCGGGAACACTGAAGCTTTCTTT CSVAPGNTEAFF
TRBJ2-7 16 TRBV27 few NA TGTGCCAGCAGCCAAGACCGCCGGGACTCCCGCTACGAGCAGTACTTC CASSQDRRDSRYEQYF
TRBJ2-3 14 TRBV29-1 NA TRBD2 TGCAGCGTCAATAGCGGGAGGGTTGGGGATACGCAGTATTTT CSVNSGRVGDTQYF
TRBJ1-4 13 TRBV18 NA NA TGTGCCAGCTCACCAGGGGTAGGAGAAAAACTGTTTTTT CASSPGVGEKLFF
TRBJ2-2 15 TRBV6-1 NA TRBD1 TGTGCCAGCAGTGAGGACAGGGGGCTGGGCGGGGAGCTGTTTTTT CASSEDRGLGGELFF
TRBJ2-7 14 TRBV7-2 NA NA TGTGCCAGCAGCTCCGCCGAGACGGCCTACGAGCAGTACTTC CASSSAETAYEQYF
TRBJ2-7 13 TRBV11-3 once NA TGTGCCAGCAGCTTAGCGCAGGGGCTCCAGCAGTACTTC CASSLAQGLQQYF
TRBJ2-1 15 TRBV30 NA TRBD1 TGTGCCTGGAGTGTCCTTCTCGGACAGGGAGATGAGCAGTTCTTC CAWSVLLGQGDEQFF
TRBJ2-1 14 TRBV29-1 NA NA TGCAGCGTCCGCCTGGGCGGACCCTACAATGAGCAGTTCTTC CSVRLGGPYNEQFF